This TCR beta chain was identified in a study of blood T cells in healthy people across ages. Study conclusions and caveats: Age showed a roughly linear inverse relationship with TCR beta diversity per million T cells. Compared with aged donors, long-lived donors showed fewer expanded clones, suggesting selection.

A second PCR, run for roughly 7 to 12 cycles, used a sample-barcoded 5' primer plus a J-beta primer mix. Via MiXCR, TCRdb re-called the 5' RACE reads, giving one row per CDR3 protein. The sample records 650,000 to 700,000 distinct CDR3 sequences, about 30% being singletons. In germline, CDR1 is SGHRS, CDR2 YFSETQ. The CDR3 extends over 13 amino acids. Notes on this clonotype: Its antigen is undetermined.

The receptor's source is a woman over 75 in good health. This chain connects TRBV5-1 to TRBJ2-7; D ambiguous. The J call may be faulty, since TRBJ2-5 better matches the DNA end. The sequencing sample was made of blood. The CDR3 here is CASSLRPGETQYF. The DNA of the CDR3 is TGCGCCAGCAGCCTAAGGCCGGGAGAGACCCAGTACTTC.